This T cell receptor beta chain derives from a study of T cells after posttransplantation cyclophosphamide. Study observations and caveats: TRB overlap between skin or GI tissue T cells and blood was limited. Donor-recipient repertoire similarity was low at 1-2 months, rising over year one.

This clone has more than one count but fewer than ten. Antigen unknown. Peripheral blood was collected from the related graft donor on the marrow donation day. The repertoire was sequenced with immunoSEQ multiplex PCR; TCRdb's copy has only in-frame clones and lacks some. This repertoire holds about 36,000 clones, and none appear only once. The sample was PBMCs. The TCR originated in a girl aged 10 to 17 in good health, CMV-negative, and a related stem cell transplant donor.

The CDR3 sequence is CASRRGQGGTPGELFF. CDR3 bases: TGTGCCAGCAGACGTGGACAGGGGGGTACCCCCGGGGAGCTGTTTTTT. The V and J genes are TRBV5-8 and TRBJ2-2, with 10 positions matching TRBD1. CDR3 length: 16 amino acids. Losses at the gene ends were 5 bases for V and 6 bases for J; bases not matched to a gene: 10. Germline CDR1 SGHTS, CDR2 YDEGEE.